This TCR beta chain was captured in a study of T-cell reconstitution after alpha-beta-depleted transplantation in children. Study findings and constraints: Counts and diversity of T cells one year after transplant came mostly from newly produced T cells. For some patients, TCRbeta diversity was high at day 60 because of recipient T cells and thymic progenitors that survived.

This clonotype was seen at least ten times. The target antigen is unknown. Unique molecular identifiers featured in how the TCRbeta library was prepared. TCRdb reprocessed the PCR reads via MiXCR and lists one record per CDR3 protein. Found here are hundreds of thousands of distinct CDR3 sequences, around 15% of them singletons; the top ten hold approximately 29%. This clonotype originated in a boy under two years old who had a stem cell transplant for Wiskott-Aldrich syndrome, so the T cells may come from the graft donor. Specimen: PBMCs, mostly from graft donor cells, collected 360 days after TCRalphabeta/CD19-depleted stem cell transplant.

CDR3 DNA: TGTGCCAGCAGTTACAAGCACGAGCAGTACTTC. Protein: CASSYKHEQYF. The chain uses TRBV12-3 or TRBV12-4 and TRBJ2-7; D remains unclear. V shed 4 bases and J shed 5 bases, with 6 bases lying between them. The CDR3 loop spans 11 amino acids.